This TCR beta chain was identified in a study of vaccination effects on CD4 cells after COVID-19. Study as a whole: Before sequencing, viral peptide pools were used by the ViraFEST assay to expand antigen-specific CD4+ T cells. The median interval between the second dose and post-vaccine sampling was 72 days. Study-level results: There was only 1 of 255 vaccine-induced clones in healthy vaccinees that cross-reacted with common cold coronaviruses.

Data came from immunoSEQ multiplex PCR; TCRdb stores just in-frame clones and leaves some out. The table includes 30,000 to 35,000 clones, 70% to 75% detected once. Subsequent to about 10 days of culture, CD4+ T cells were isolated. As their vaccination, participants received two doses of either BNT162b2 or mRNA-1273. Negative nucleocapsid antibody tests before and after vaccination confirmed no previous SARS-CoV-2 infection. Details on this clone: The antigen remains undetermined.

Trimming left V 4 bases short and J 3 bases short, with 8 bases between. This CDR3 has 13 residues. Germline-derived CDR1 and CDR2 are SGHNT and YENEEA. The source of this sequence is a human donor who received a COVID-19 vaccine. The material sequenced was CD4+ T cells from PBMCs cultured without peptide, taken after COVID-19 vaccination. The chain couples TRBV11-3 to TRBJ2-3; no definite D call. The CDR3 nucleotides are TGTGCCAGCAGCTCACCCCAGACAGATACGCAGTATTTT. Amino acid sequence: CASSSPQTDTQYF.